The 30 T cell receptor beta chains reported below all come from one sample, sequenced in a study of OX40 agonist ivuxolimab in advanced cancers. The table came from immunoSEQ multiplex PCR; TCRdb's copy has only in-frame clones and leaves some out. The sample shows about 66,000 clones, 88% of them seen only once. The sequenced sample was CD4+ or CD8+ T cells sorted from blood, obtained in a trial of the OX40 agonist ivuxolimab. Receptors originate from an adult with an advanced solid tumor such as melanoma, head and neck, liver or kidney cancer.

V is TRBV29-1 and J is TRBJ1-4; D unclear. V was trimmed by 6 bases and J by 8 bases, leaving 13 bases between them. Per the germline V gene, CDR1 is SQVTM and CDR2 is ANQGSEA. The CDR3 extends over 12 amino acids. The CDR3 nucleotides are TGCAGCGTAGCCACTACGGGGGAAAAACTGTTTTTT. Amino acid sequence: CSVATTGEKLFF.

The chain has TRBV5-5 and TRBJ1-2; D is undetermined. This CDR3 region has 14 residues. V was trimmed by 1 base and J by 4 bases, leaving 11 bases between them. Germline lookup yields CDR1 SGHKS and CDR2 YYEKEE (reference sequence). The CDR3, as DNA: TGTGCCAGCAGCTTGCTAGACACCTTCTATGGCTACACCTTC. The encoded protein is CASSLLDTFYGYTF.

V usage is TRBV18 and J usage is TRBJ2-2; 7 positions agree with TRBD1. The CDR3 consists of 17 residues. The V segment lost 2 bases and the J segment 1 base; nucleotides outside the gene matches: 7. The germline gives CDR1 KGHSH, CDR2 LQKENI. CDR3 region: CASSPERGLRNTGELFF. The CDR3 DNA sequence: TGTGCCAGCTCACCAGAGAGGGGGCTAAGGAACACCGGGGAGCTGTTTTTT.

The rearrangement links TRBV18 to TRBJ2-5, with D maybe TRBD2 (5 bases). Germline V gene data show CDR1 as KGHSH and CDR2 as LQKENI. This CDR3 has 11 amino acids. Trimming took 6 bases from V and 7 from J, leaving 9 bases between them. CDR3 sequence: CASSLRGTQYF. CDR3 nucleotides: TGTGCCAGCTCCCTCCGGGGGACCCAGTACTTC.

The J gene is TRBJ2-2, the V gene TRBV2; 10 nucleotides line up with TRBD1. The germline gives CDR1 SNHLY, CDR2 FYNNEI. This CDR3 has 15 residues. The ends lost 6 bases at V and 5 bases at J; junction bases unmatched: 6. CDR3 nucleotides: TGTGCCAGCAGCGAGACAGGGGGCAGAACCGGGGAGCTGTTTTTT. It translates to CASSETGGRTGELFF.

The V call is TRBV11-2, the J call TRBJ1-4, with D maybe TRBD1 (6 bases). This CDR3 region has 14 residues. The V gene's germline CDR1 is SGHAT and CDR2 FQNNGV. V lost 0 bases to trimming and J lost 7 bases, with 9 bases between them. CDR3 residues: CASSLDGGREKLFF. CDR3 nucleotides: TGTGCCAGCAGCTTAGATGGGGGGCGTGAAAAACTGTTTTTT. Based on the CDR3 plus reference TRBV11-2 and TRBJ1-4, the full variable domain is EAGVAQSPRYKIIEKRQSVAFWCNPISGHATLYWYQQILGQGPKLLIQFQNNGVVDDSQLPKDRFSAERLKGVDSTLKIQPAKLEDSAVYLCASSLDGGREKLFFGSGTQLSVL.

This chain links TRBV28 with TRBJ1-1; D is uncertain. V lost 6 bases and J 3 bases, leaving 8 bases between the germline ends. Germline loops: CDR1 MDHEN, CDR2 SYDVKM. This CDR3 comprises 12 residues. DNA for the CDR3: TGTGCCAGCAGGGAGGGTCACACTGAAGCTTTCTTT. This translates into CASREGHTEAFF.

The chain recombines TRBV27 with TRBJ1-2, with D possibly TRBD1 on 5 matching bases. This CDR3 has 15 residues. The V end lost 5 bases, the J end lost 4 bases, and 17 bases lay between the germline ends. Per germline, CDR1 MNHEY and CDR2 SMNVEV (reference sequence). CDR3 bases: TGTGCCAGCAGTGGGGGTTTTGAAGGGCCCTATGGCTACACCTTC. The encoded protein is CASSGGFEGPYGYTF.

The genes are TRBV29-1 and TRBJ2-7, with D possibly being TRBD2 (5 bases). CDR1 and CDR2 from the germline V gene are SQVTM and ANQGSEA. CDR3 size: 12 residues. Trimming removed 6 bases from V and 0 bases from J, with 9 bases in between. CDR3 amino acids: CSVSRGSYEQYF. CDR3 sequence (DNA): TGCAGCGTCTCCCGGGGCTCCTACGAGCAGTACTTC.

The V call is TRBV7-3, the J call TRBJ2-2; maybe TRBD1 (5 bases). From germline, CDR1 is SGHTA and CDR2 FQGTGA. The CDR3 is made up of 15 amino acids. V shed 1 base and J shed 2 bases, with 8 bases lying between them. CDR3 coding DNA: TGTGCCAGCAGCTTAAGGGGCGGAAACACCGGGGAGCTGTTTTTT. The encoded protein is CASSLRGGNTGELFF. The entire variable domain, with the rest obtained from reference TRBV7-3 and TRBJ2-2, is as follows: GAGVSQTPSNKVTEKGKYVELRCDPISGHTALYWYRQSLGQGPEFLIYFQGTGAADDSGLPNDRFFAVRPEGSVSTLKIQRTERGDSAVYLCASSLRGGNTGELFFGEGSRLTVL.

This clone has just one count. The chain recombines TRBV5-1 with TRBJ1-2, with TRBD1 matching over 7 bases. J lost 2 bases, V lost 0 bases, and 7 bases had no gene match. CDR1 and CDR2 from the germline V gene are SGHRS and YFSETQ. The length of the CDR3 is 16 residues. The CDR3 coding sequence is TGCGCCAGCAGCTTGGGGGACAGCTCACACAACTATGGCTACACCTTC. This translates into CASSLGDSSHNYGYTF.

This chain connects TRBV19 to TRBJ1-5; 7 positions match TRBD1. V gave up 5 bases and J gave up 9 bases; unmatched junction bases: 16. The V gene's germline CDR1 is LNHDA and CDR2 SQIVND (reference sequence). The CDR3 has 16 residues. CDR3 sequence reads: CASSQHPTGLKRPQHF. For the CDR3, the DNA is TGTGCCAGTAGTCAACACCCGACAGGGCTAAAAAGGCCCCAGCATTTT.

The rearrangement uses TRBV28 and TRBJ1-5, with D perhaps matching TRBD1 (6 bases). This CDR3 contains 14 residues. Trimming removed 6 bases from V and 2 bases from J, with 11 bases in between. The germline V gene has CDR1 MDHEN and CDR2 SYDVKM. DNA for the CDR3: TGTGCCAGCAGGTACACAGGGCGCAATCAGCCCCAGCATTTT. Translation: CASRYTGRNQPQHF.

J is TRBJ2-7 and V is TRBV6-5, with D maybe TRBD1 (5 bases). Germline V gene sequence: CDR1 MNHEY, CDR2 SVGAGI. Between the trimmed V and J ends, which lost 7 bases and 0 bases, there was a span of 13 bases. The CDR3 contains 14 residues. This CDR3 is CASTVAGSSYEQYF. CDR3 coding DNA: TGTGCCAGCACCGTTGCAGGGTCCTCCTACGAGCAGTACTTC.

The J gene is TRBJ2-7, the V gene TRBV19; 8 bases match TRBD1. The J segment lost 1 base and the V segment lost 3 bases, leaving 5 bases of the junction unmatched. The CDR3 loop spans 15 amino acids. Germline V CDR1 and CDR2: LNHDA, SQIVND (reference sequence). The CDR3 protein is CASSILGTGSYEQYF. CDR3 DNA sequence: TGTGCCAGTAGTATCCTCGGGACAGGATCCTACGAGCAGTACTTC.

This clone was found once. This chain uses TRBV4-2 with TRBJ1-6; D call uncertain. Germline CDR1 reads LGHNA; CDR2 reads YNFKEQ. The V end was cut by 1 base, the J end by 10 bases, with 8 bases between. This CDR3 is built from 13 residues. CDR3 sequence: CASSQVTESPLHF. CDR3 in DNA: TGTGCCAGCAGCCAAGTTACAGAGTCACCCCTCCACTTT.

The V gene is TRBV19, the J gene TRBJ2-1; 9 nucleotides align to TRBD1. The germline V gene encodes CDR1 LNHDA and CDR2 SQIVND (reference sequence). The CDR3 runs to 17 residues. V lost 5 bases to trimming and J lost 4 bases; unmatched junction nucleotides: 12. This chain's CDR3 is CASSPLGGGTGYNEQFF. The DNA for the CDR3 is TGTGCCAGTAGTCCCCTCGGGGGAGGGACAGGGTACAATGAGCAGTTCTTC. The full variable domain, rest sourced from reference TRBV19 and TRBJ2-1, is DGGITQSPKYLFRKEGQNVTLSCEQNLNHDAMYWYRQDPGQGLRLIYYSQIVNDFQKGDIAEGYSVSREKKESFPLTVTSAQKNPTAFYLCASSPLGGGTGYNEQFFGPGTRLTVL.

The chain recombines TRBV6-4 with TRBJ2-2, with D perhaps matching TRBD1 (6 bases). CDR1 and CDR2 (germline): MRHNA, SNTAGT. V was pared by 5 bases and J by 5 bases, with 12 bases between. CDR3 size: 14 residues. The CDR3 reads CASSSGHPTGELFF. DNA of the CDR3: TGTGCCAGCAGTTCGGGACATCCAACCGGGGAGCTGTTTTTT.

The chain joins TRBV9 to TRBJ2-5; tentatively, D is TRBD1 or TRBD2 (5 bases each). Germline CDR1 reads SGDLS; CDR2 reads YYNGEE. Trimming removed 3 bases from V and 2 bases from J, with 17 bases in between. The CDR3 has 16 residues. The CDR3 nucleotides read TGTGCCAGCAGCGCGCTTCCGGGACCCCCGCAAGAGACCCAGTACTTC. This translates into CASSALPGPPQETQYF.

The rearrangement links TRBV5-6 to TRBJ2-1; 8 bases fit TRBD2. The CDR3 is 15 amino acids. Germline trimming cut 4 bases from V and 8 bases from J; bases unmatched to any gene: 11. In germline, CDR1 is SGHDT, CDR2 YYEEEE. The CDR3 nucleotides read TGTGCCAGCAGCGCAGACGTAGCGGGATCGGATGAGCAGTTCTTC. Its translation is CASSADVAGSDEQFF.

This clone was seen a few times. In DNA, the CDR3 is TGCAGTGCGCAGGGAAATCAGCCCCAGCATTTT. Protein sequence: CSAQGNQPQHF. V is TRBV20-1 and J is TRBJ1-5; perhaps TRBD1 as D (5 bases). The germline V and J ends were trimmed by 6 bases and 4 bases, with 7 bases remaining between them. Germline values: CDR1 DFQATT, CDR2 SNEGSKA (reference sequence). This CDR3 is built from 11 residues.

The J gene is TRBJ2-5, the V gene TRBV7-3; D unresolved. V dropped 1 base and J dropped 2 bases, with 5 bases sitting between them. This CDR3 has 13 residues. Germline V gene sequence: CDR1 SGHTA, CDR2 FQGTGA. The CDR3, as DNA: TGTGCCAGCAGCTTAAACAGACAAGAGACCCAGTACTTC. Its protein product is CASSLNRQETQYF. Drawing the rest from reference TRBV7-3 and TRBJ2-5, the complete variable domain is GAGVSQTPSNKVTEKGKYVELRCDPISGHTALYWYRQSLGQGPEFLIYFQGTGAADDSGLPNDRFFAVRPEGSVSTLKIQRTERGDSAVYLCASSLNRQETQYFGPGTRLLVL.

This rearrangement joins TRBV15 to TRBJ2-1; D not certain. The CDR3 covers 13 residues. The germline CDR1 and CDR2 sequences are LNHNV and YYDKDF (reference sequence). V lost 0 bases and J lost 9, with 9 bases in between. In nucleotides, the CDR3 is TGTGCCACCAGCAGAGATAGGTGGGCTGAGCAGTTCTTC. This sequence encodes CATSRDRWAEQFF.

The gene calls are TRBV5-1 and TRBJ1-1; the D gene is possibly TRBD1 (6 bases). The CDR3 has 13 amino acids. V dropped 3 bases and J dropped 5 bases, with 11 bases sitting between them. Looked up from germline, CDR1 is SGHRS and CDR2 is YFSETQ. The CDR3 sequence: CASSSTGRTEAFF. CDR3 in DNA: TGCGCCAGCAGCTCCACAGGGAGGACTGAAGCTTTCTTT.

The rearrangement uses TRBV5-1 and TRBJ2-5; TRBD2 agrees at 8 bases. Per germline, CDR1 SGHRS and CDR2 YFSETQ. The CDR3 is 16 residues long. Trimming took 4 bases from V and 1 from J; bases not matched to a gene: 9. The chain's CDR3 is CASSGIAGTPQETQYF. CDR3 DNA sequence: TGCGCCAGCAGCGGAATAGCGGGGACACCCCAAGAGACCCAGTACTTC. Complete variable domain (other parts from reference TRBV5-1 and TRBJ2-5): KAGVTQTPRYLIKTRGQQVTLSCSPISGHRSVSWYQQTPGQGLQFLFEYFSETQRNKGNFPGRFSGRQFSNSRSEMNVSTLELGDSALYLCASSGIAGTPQETQYFGPGTRLLVL.

The chain couples TRBV6-1 to TRBJ1-2; 7 nucleotides agree with TRBD1. V was clipped by 5 bases and J by 4 bases; unmatched bases: 7. CDR3 size: 14 residues. CDR1 and CDR2 from the germline V gene are MNHNS and SASEGT. As DNA, the CDR3 is TGTGCCAGCAGTTTACGGACAGGAGTCTATGGCTACACCTTC. Translation: CASSLRTGVYGYTF.

The rearrangement links TRBV9 to TRBJ2-7; TRBD1 matches at 7 bases. The trim removed 3 bases at V and 0 bases at J, leaving 9 bases unmatched. The CDR3 runs to 16 residues. CDR1 is SGDLS and CDR2 is YYNGEE in the germline V gene. The DNA for the CDR3 is TGTGCCAGCAGCGCCCAGACAGGGCTACTCTCCTACGAGCAGTACTTC. Translation: CASSAQTGLLSYEQYF.

The chain is built from TRBV6-6 and TRBJ1-1; D is ambiguous. Germline CDR1 reads MNHNY; CDR2 reads SVGAGI (reference sequence). With 2 bases removed from V and 3 bases from J, the gap between germline ends came to 7 bases. The CDR3 is 13 residues long. CDR3 loop: CASSYEIYTEAFF. CDR3 in DNA: TGTGCCAGCAGTTACGAGATATACACTGAAGCTTTCTTT.

This rearrangement joins TRBV28 to TRBJ2-7, with 7 nucleotides matching TRBD1. This CDR3 has 18 residues. After removal of 6 bases from V and 0 bases from J, the junction contained 17 bases not matched to a gene. The germline V gene has CDR1 MDHEN and CDR2 SYDVKM. CDR3 nucleotide sequence: TGTGCCAGCAGCTCAAGGTTCTTGGACAGGACGAGCTCCTACGAGCAGTACTTC. It translates to CASSSRFLDRTSSYEQYF.

This chain links TRBV29-1 with TRBJ2-7; TRBD2 aligns across 7 bases. V was clipped by 7 bases and J by 3 bases; unmatched bases: 9. Per the germline V gene, CDR1 is SQVTM and CDR2 is ANQGSEA. The CDR3 runs to 13 residues. This CDR3 is CSASPGGSYEQYF. In nucleotides, the CDR3 is TGCAGCGCTTCTCCGGGAGGAAGCTACGAGCAGTACTTC.